The 10 T cell receptor beta chains reported below all come from one sample, sequenced in a study of molecular identifiers for immune sequencing clone quantification. Using its own MiXCR run on the PCR reads, TCRdb lists one record per CDR3 protein. Here the sample spans more than 450,000 distinct CDR3 sequences, over 20% being singletons. Sequenced input: naive CD8+ T cells from blood, with Jurkat cell RNA spiked in. The subset here: FACS-sorted CD8+CD4-CCR7+CD45RA+ naive T cells. The receptors stem from a human donor in good health. Some libraries in this study had Jurkat cell RNA spiked in.

This clonotype came up a few times. The chain employs TRBV12-3 or TRBV12-4 and TRBJ2-2; D is undetermined. This CDR3 region has 14 residues. V gave up 4 bases and J gave up 5 bases, with 11 bases separating them. CDR3 nucleotide sequence: TGTGCCAGCAGTTCCCTGATACAGACCGGGGAGCTGTTTTTT. This sequence encodes CASSSLIQTGELFF.

This clonotype was detected once. A single base separates this from a much larger clone, so it may be a read error. The V call is TRBV29-1, the J call TRBJ2-5, with a weak D call TRBD1 (5 bases). The CDR3 covers 12 residues. V lost 6 bases, J lost 2 bases, and 10 bases lay in between. Per germline, CDR1 SQVTM and CDR2 ANQGSEA. CDR3 sequence (DNA): TGCAGCGTACGGACACTTCAAGAGACCCAGTACTTC. Translating gives CSVRTLQETQYF.

The sample holds a few counts of this clonotype. The chain links TRBV6-2 or TRBV6-3 to TRBJ1-5, with D unclear. The CDR3 covers 15 residues. Trimming took 6 bases from V and 4 from J, leaving 16 bases between them. CDR1 is MNHEY, CDR2 SVGEGT, per germline. The CDR3 protein is CASSPGRAKNQPQHF. The CDR3, as DNA: TGTGCCAGCAGCCCCGGACGGGCGAAAAATCAGCCCCAGCATTTT.

Only a few counts were recorded for this clonotype. The chain combines TRBV5-6 with TRBJ1-2, with D hard to call. V was clipped by 1 base and J by 2 bases, with 9 bases between them. The CDR3 length is 14 residues. CDR1 is SGHDT, CDR2 YYEEEE, per germline. The CDR3 spells CASSLSDSNYGYTF. For the CDR3, the DNA is TGTGCCAGCAGCTTGAGTGACTCCAACTATGGCTACACCTTC.

This clonotype was counted at least ten times. This chain uses TRBV5-4 with TRBJ2-7; TRBD1 matches 9 bases. The CDR3 sequence is 17 residues long. The germline V gene has CDR1 SGHNT and CDR2 YYREEE (reference sequence). V was pared by 4 bases and J by 1 base, with 12 bases of the junction left unmatched. DNA of the CDR3: TGTGCCAGCAGCCCGGGGGTTGACAGGGGGACTTCCTACGAGCAGTACTTC. This encodes CASSPGVDRGTSYEQYF. The full variable domain, its missing parts supplied by reference TRBV5-4 and TRBJ2-7, is ETGVTQSPTHLIKTRGQQVTLRCSSQSGHNTVSWYQQALGQGPQFIFQYYREEENGRGNFPPRFSGLQFPNYSSELNVNALELDDSALYLCASSPGVDRGTSYEQYFGPGTRLTVT.

The table lists this clonotype with a few counts. V gene TRBV7-9 combines with J gene TRBJ2-7; 7 bases align to TRBD2. The CDR3 has 19 amino acids. The germline gives CDR1 SEHNR, CDR2 FQNEAQ (reference sequence). Trimming took 4 bases from V and 6 from J; bases not matched to a gene: 24. CDR3 amino acids: CASSSPFPGAGREGGEQYF. CDR3 coding DNA: TGTGCCAGCAGCTCCCCATTCCCTGGAGCGGGAAGAGAGGGAGGCGAGCAGTACTTC.

This clonotype was found many times. V is TRBV3-1 and J is TRBJ1-1; no clear D. This CDR3 is 15 amino acids long. Looked up from germline, CDR1 is LGHDT and CDR2 is YNNKEL (reference sequence). The ends were cut back, 0 bases at V and 1 base at J, with 9 bases in the middle. CDR3 region: CASSQDLGENTEAFF. Here the CDR3 DNA reads TGTGCCAGCAGCCAAGATTTAGGAGAGAACACTGAAGCTTTCTTT.

A remark on this clonotype: Sequence at one end of the junction differs from germline and may be a read error. The chain employs TRBV7-9 and TRBJ2-1; TRBD2 matches 8 bases. The germline V gene encodes CDR1 SEHNR and CDR2 FQNEAQ (reference sequence). This CDR3 has 12 residues. The DNA of the CDR3 is TGTGCCAGCAGCTCCAGGCGGGAGGAGCGGTTCTTC. Amino acid sequence: CASSSRREERFF.

The table lists this clonotype with many counts. The chain combines TRBV20-1 with TRBJ2-3, with 8 bases matching TRBD2. V lost 2 bases to trimming and J lost 0 bases; unmatched junction nucleotides: 13. CDR1 is DFQATT, CDR2 SNEGSKA, per germline (reference sequence). The CDR3 is 18 amino acids. The CDR3 spells CSARTFDVAGQSTDTQYF. The CDR3 coding sequence is TGCAGTGCTAGAACCTTCGATGTAGCGGGACAAAGCACAGATACGCAGTATTTT.

This clonotype was recorded once. The chain couples TRBV4-1 to TRBJ2-7, with D perhaps matching TRBD1 (8 bases). Germline CDR1 reads MGHRA; CDR2 reads YSYEKL. CDR3 length: 16 residues. V lost 3 bases, J lost 0 bases, and 15 bases lay in between. CDR3 region: CASSQRTGGVSYEQYF. The CDR3 DNA is TGCGCCAGCAGCCAGCGAACAGGGGGGGTCTCCTACGAGCAGTACTTC.